The clone carrying this TCR beta chain was counted at least ten times. Its antigen is unknown. This CDR3 is built from 14 residues. Looked up from germline, CDR1 is MNHNY and CDR2 is SVGAGI (reference sequence). V was trimmed by 5 bases and J by 1 base, leaving 11 bases between them. These data originate in a study of neurological immune-mediated disorders. General study results and limits: A possible signature appeared as one related-CDR3 cluster, in which phylogenetic grouping placed the repertoires of 18 of 34 multiple sclerosis patients.

By 5'RACE with 10-nucleotide random UMIs, the cDNA was made. TCRdb used MiXCR to reprocess the 5' RACE reads, holding one entry per CDR3 protein. The sample shows approximately 60,000 distinct CDR3 sequences, roughly 3.3% of them seen only once. The origin of this receptor is a woman in her twenties or thirties with multiple sclerosis. The material sequenced was PBMCs. The chain employs TRBV6-6 and TRBJ1-2; D is unclear. CDR3 nucleotide sequence: TGTGCCAGCAGTCCATCCGCGGGTAACTATGGCTACACCTTC. It encodes CASSPSAGNYGYTF.